This entry lists 22 T cell receptor beta chains sequenced from one sample in a study of cytomegalovirus exposure and HLA in healthy donors. PCR amplification relied on 60 Vbeta primers (plus 13 Jbeta primers). Libraries were prepared by immunoSEQ multiplex PCR; TCRdb keeps only in-frame clonotypes and omits some of them. Of roughly 150,000 clones listed, 65% to 80% were seen once; the top ten hold 2.5% to 3.5%. Material: PBMCs. The receptors were sampled from a woman aged 45-65 years in good health and CMV-seropositive.

The V gene is TRBV5-1, the J gene TRBJ2-5, with D possibly matching TRBD1 (5 bases). Trimming left V 4 bases short and J 1 base short, with 17 bases between. CDR1 is SGHRS and CDR2 is YFSETQ in the germline V gene. The CDR3 runs to 16 residues. This chain's CDR3 is CASSADRTNTQETQYF. The CDR3 coding sequence is TGCGCCAGCAGCGCCGACAGAACCAATACCCAAGAGACCCAGTACTTC.

The chain recombines TRBV15 with TRBJ1-1; TRBD1 aligns across 9 bases. Unmatched junction bases numbered 1, after V lost 5 bases and J lost 0 bases. Looked up from germline, CDR1 is LNHNV and CDR2 is YYDKDF (reference sequence). The CDR3 has 14 amino acids. The CDR3 sequence is CATSRDRVNTEAFF. CDR3 DNA: TGTGCCACCAGCCGGGACAGGGTGAACACTGAAGCTTTCTTT.

This clone appeared a single time. The rearrangement joins TRBV6-5 to TRBJ1-2; TRBD1 aligns across 9 bases. After removal of 8 bases from V and 7 bases from J, the junction contained 14 bases not matched to a gene. Germline lookup yields CDR1 MNHEY and CDR2 SVGAGI. The length of the CDR3 is 15 residues. This chain's CDR3 is CASSPGDRVFIGYTF. CDR3 coding DNA: TGTGCCAGCTCGCCAGGGGACAGGGTGTTTATTGGCTACACCTTC.

J is TRBJ1-4 and V is TRBV7-6; no clear D. V lost 3 bases and J 7 bases, leaving 9 bases between the germline ends. CDR3 length: 13 amino acids. Per germline, CDR1 SGHVS and CDR2 FNYEAQ. This chain's CDR3 is CASSFGRLEKLFF. CDR3 nucleotides: TGTGCCAGCAGCTTCGGAAGACTTGAAAAACTGTTTTTT.

This clone was found once. J is TRBJ2-5 and V is TRBV6-1; TRBD2 agrees at 7 bases. The CDR3 is made up of 13 amino acids. Germline loops: CDR1 MNHNS, CDR2 SASEGT. With 8 bases clipped from V and 4 bases from J, the junction kept 7 bases outside the gene matches. DNA of the CDR3: TGTGCCAGCGGGCGGCGGGGGAGAGAGACCCAGTACTTC. Protein sequence: CASGRRGRETQYF.

The V and J genes are TRBV7-8 and TRBJ1-2, with D possibly being TRBD1 (6 bases). Germline V gives CDR1 SGHVS, CDR2 FQNEAQ. The length of the CDR3 is 16 residues. The V end lost 1 base, the J end lost 0 bases, and 12 bases lay between the germline ends. In DNA form, the CDR3 reads TGTGCCAGCAGCTTAGGGGGGACAACCACTAACTATGGCTACACCTTC. Translated, it gives CASSLGGTTTNYGYTF.

This clone was picked up a small number of times. The rearrangement joins TRBV6-5 to TRBJ1-1; no firm D call. CDR1 is MNHEY, CDR2 SVGAGI, per germline. V lost 3 bases and J lost 1, with 12 bases in between. CDR3 length: 15 amino acids. CDR3 nucleotides: TGTGCCAGCAGTTATTTTGGACTGACGAACACTGAAGCTTTCTTT. Translation gives CASSYFGLTNTEAFF.

The chain combines TRBV5-4 with TRBJ2-7; 11 bases line up with TRBD2. The CDR3 covers 16 residues. The trim removed 4 bases at V and 6 bases at J, leaving 12 bases unmatched. Germline CDR1 and CDR2: SGHNT and YYREEE (reference sequence). The CDR3 is CASSVGGVAGGREQYF. DNA for the CDR3: TGTGCCAGCAGCGTAGGAGGGGTAGCGGGGGGGCGCGAGCAGTACTTC.

The genes are TRBV7-9 and TRBJ1-1, with 7 bases that match TRBD1. Germline V gene sequence: CDR1 SEHNR, CDR2 FQNEAQ (reference sequence). With 5 bases clipped from V and 1 base from J, the junction kept 7 bases outside the gene matches. The CDR3 covers 15 residues. Here the CDR3 DNA reads TGTGCCAGCAGCCGGACAGGAGATAAGAACACTGAAGCTTTCTTT. Protein sequence: CASSRTGDKNTEAFF. The whole variable domain, filled in from reference TRBV7-9 and TRBJ1-1, reads DTGVSQNPRHKITKRGQNVTFRCDPISEHNRLYWYRQTLGQGPEFLTYFQNEAQLEKSRLLSDRFSAERPKGSFSTLEIQRTEQGDSAMYLCASSRTGDKNTEAFFGQGTRLTVV.

The CDR3 DNA sequence: TGTGCCAGTAGTATTTGGACAGGGAGACAGGAGACCCAGTACTTC. Translated, it gives CASSIWTGRQETQYF. The rearrangement joins TRBV19 to TRBJ2-5; 8 nucleotides align to TRBD1. This CDR3 has 15 residues. Germline values: CDR1 LNHDA, CDR2 SQIVND (reference sequence). J gave up 5 bases and V 3 bases, and 8 bases lay outside the gene matches.

Turning to this clone: An end of the junction differs from the germline gene, which may be a read error. The genes are TRBV30 and TRBJ1-2; the D is unclear. The CDR3 consists of 10 residues. Germline assignment: CDR1 GTSNPN and CDR2 SVGIG (reference sequence). As DNA, the CDR3 is TGTGCCTGCCCAAGTTTAGGTCGGGCCTTC. It codes for CACPSLGRAF. The full variable domain, rest sourced from reference TRBV30 and TRBJ1-2, is SQTIHQWPATLVQPVGSPLSLECTVEGTSNPNLYWYRQAAGRGLQLLFYSVGIGQISSEVPQNLSASRPQDRQFILSSKKLLLSDSGFYLCACPSLGRAFGSGTRLTVV.

The V call is TRBV5-4, the J call TRBJ2-2; 10 positions match TRBD1. Germline CDR1 SGHNT, CDR2 YYREEE (reference sequence). The CDR3 extends over 16 amino acids. After removal of 4 bases from V and 0 bases from J, the junction contained 3 bases not matched to a gene. CDR3 residues: CASSLGTGANTGELFF. The DNA of the CDR3 is TGTGCCAGCAGCCTCGGGACAGGGGCGAACACCGGGGAGCTGTTTTTT.

This chain connects TRBV5-1 to TRBJ1-2; D might be TRBD1 (6 bases). The CDR3 has 14 amino acids. Germline CDR1 is SGHRS and CDR2 is YFSETQ. The V gene lost 5 bases and the J gene lost 2 bases, with 13 bases spanning the gap. CDR3 nucleotide sequence: TGCGCCAGCAGTCGCGACACAGGGAACTATGGCTACACCTTC. It is translated as CASSRDTGNYGYTF.

This clone was recorded a few times. The V gene is TRBV27, the J gene TRBJ1-6, with D perhaps matching TRBD1 (6 bases). This CDR3 has 15 amino acids. Trimming cost V 3 bases and J 7 bases, with 13 bases left between them. Germline V gene lookup returns CDR1 MNHEY and CDR2 SMNVEV (reference sequence). The CDR3: CASSFTPTGNSPLHF. DNA for the CDR3: TGTGCCAGCAGTTTTACCCCTACAGGGAATTCACCCCTCCACTTT.

In this sample, this clone turned up a few times. This chain joins TRBV29-1 and TRBJ1-2, with TRBD1 matching 11 bases. This CDR3 has 15 amino acids. Unmatched junction bases numbered 9, after V lost 3 bases and J lost 6 bases. Germline values: CDR1 SQVTM, CDR2 ANQGSEA. The CDR3 DNA reads as TGCAGCGTTGATGAGTCGGACAGGGGGCGGGATGGCTACACCTTC. This encodes CSVDESDRGRDGYTF.

This clone was observed a handful of times. The rearrangement uses TRBV10-3 and TRBJ1-5; 9 bases are shared with TRBD1. Germline CDR1 is ENHRY and CDR2 is SYGVKD. The CDR3 spans 14 residues. V trimming: 6 bases; J trimming: 7 bases; junction bases outside the gene matches: 7. The DNA for the CDR3 is TGTGCCATCAGCCGGGACAGGGAAGGACAGCCCCAGCATTTT. This gives the protein CAISRDREGQPQHF.

This clone is a singleton in its sample. The CDR3 bases are TGTGCCAGCGGAATGACAGGGGTGAGCTCTGGAAACACCATATATTTT. This sequence encodes CASGMTGVSSGNTIYF. The J gene is TRBJ1-3, the V gene TRBV2, with 8 nucleotides matching TRBD1. Germline V lookup: CDR1 SNHLY, CDR2 FYNNEI. V lost 8 bases to trimming and J lost 0 bases; unmatched junction nucleotides: 9. This CDR3 contains 16 residues.

V gene TRBV15 combines with J gene TRBJ2-2; D may be TRBD1 (6 bases). Germline V gene sequence: CDR1 LNHNV, CDR2 YYDKDF (reference sequence). The CDR3 covers 14 residues. The ends were cut back, 4 bases at V and 6 bases at J, with 12 bases in the middle. CDR3 sequence (DNA): TGTGCCACCAGCACCGAACAGGGATCCGGGGAGCTGTTTTTT. This sequence encodes CATSTEQGSGELFF.

The DNA of the CDR3 is TGTGCCAGCAGTCCGCGACAGGGATTGAACACTGAAGCTTTCTTT. Translation gives CASSPRQGLNTEAFF. V usage is TRBV6-1 and J usage is TRBJ1-1; 7 bases agree with TRBD1. This CDR3 spans 15 amino acids. The V gene's germline CDR1 is MNHNS and CDR2 SASEGT. Trimming cost V 5 bases and J 0 bases; bases outside gene matches: 6.

This clone has a single count. The CDR3 is CASSQDVGYGGYTF. In nucleotides, the CDR3 is TGTGCCAGCAGCCAAGATGTCGGGTACGGCGGCTACACCTTC. The genes are TRBV4-2 and TRBJ1-2; D gene uncertain. The CDR3 loop spans 14 amino acids. V lost 0 bases to trimming and J lost 8 bases, with 13 bases between them. Germline V lookup: CDR1 LGHNA, CDR2 YNFKEQ.

The chain has TRBV7-9 and TRBJ1-4, with D hard to call. The CDR3 covers 15 residues. The V end was cut by 5 bases, the J end by 6 bases, with 16 bases between. CDR1 and CDR2 from the germline V gene are SEHNR and FQNEAQ (reference sequence). CDR3: CASSPRSGGYEKLFF. The CDR3 DNA reads TGTGCCAGCAGCCCCCGGTCGGGCGGGTATGAAAAACTGTTTTTT.

DNA of the CDR3: TGTGCCTGGAGTGTGGGGGGGAGAACTGAAGCTTTCTTT. Translation gives CAWSVGGRTEAFF. V gene TRBV30 combines with J gene TRBJ1-1, with a weak D call TRBD1 (5 bases). The CDR3 is 13 amino acids. The germline V gene has CDR1 GTSNPN and CDR2 SVGIG (reference sequence). The V and J ends lost 0 bases and 5 bases respectively, with 10 bases between them.